Reported below is one T cell receptor (beta chain). Its specificity is not known. The sample comes from a study of cytomegalovirus exposure and HLA in healthy donors. General study points: A later analysis showed TCR association rates differing by HLA locus, peaking at DRB1 and lowest at HLA-C.

60 Vbeta and 13 Jbeta primers were used in PCR. Using immunoSEQ multiplex PCR, the repertoire was profiled, and TCRdb retains in-frame clones only, with some absent. The data contain some 100,000 clones, roughly 83% of them singletons. The TCR was taken from a female donor in good health and CMV-seropositive. The specimen sequenced was PBMCs.

In DNA form, the CDR3 reads TGTGCCAGCAGACGTAGCGGGGGGGGGTATAACAATGAGCAGTTCTTC. Translated: CASRRSGGGYNNEQFF. The chain is built from TRBV13 and TRBJ2-1, with 11 bases aligning to TRBD2. The germline V gene has CDR1 PRHDT and CDR2 FYEKMQ (reference sequence). Losses at the gene ends were 6 bases for V and 5 bases for J; bases not matched to a gene: 9. The CDR3 is 16 residues long.